This is a list of T cell receptor beta chains from one sample in a study of blood T cell repertoires in COVID-19. Generated by immunoSEQ multiplex PCR, the TCRdb table keeps only in-frame clones and is missing some. The top ten clones hold around 34% of a sample with 75,000 to 95,000 clones, 78% of them seen once. Sequenced: peripheral blood. Source of these receptors: a man in his sixties with COVID-19, enrolled during active disease. Each CDR3 is given with its conserved first and last residue. The D gene is left open where the match is weak. Some rows mark clone size as missing; the rest say once, few, many or name a class of expanded clone.

size,D,V,J,DNA,CDR3
few,TRBD1,TRBV4-1,TRBJ2-3,TGCGCCAGCAGCCAGTCTACAGGGGCATTCACAGATACGCAGTATTTT,CASSQSTGAFTDTQYF
NA,TRBD2,TRBV7-2,TRBJ2-7,TGTGCCAGCAGCTTAACCGGGAGGGGGTCCTACGAGCAGTACTTC,CASSLTGRGSYEQYF
NA,TRBD2,TRBV7-6,TRBJ2-2,TGTGCCAGCAGGCAGGGACTAGCGGGAGGGAGTGGCACCGGGGAGCTGTTTTTT,CASRQGLAGGSGTGELFF
few,NA,TRBV7-3,TRBJ2-2,TGTGCCAGCAGCCACAGGAACACCGGGGAGCTGTTTTTT,CASSHRNTGELFF
NA,NA,TRBV18,TRBJ2-7,TGTGCCAGCTCACCGATAGAGGACGAGCAGTACTTC,CASSPIEDEQYF
once,NA,TRBV5-4,TRBJ2-3,TGTGCCAGCAGCTTGGGTGGGCCAGATACGCAGTATTTT,CASSLGGPDTQYF
NA,NA,TRBV7-3,TRBJ2-1,TGTGCCAGCAGCCGGGCACAGGCTGCTAATGAGCAGTTCTTC,CASSRAQAANEQFF
NA,NA,TRBV5-1,TRBJ1-4,TGCGCCAGCAGCTCCGCCGGGAGCTGGGGTGAAAAACTGTTTTTT,CASSSAGSWGEKLFF
NA,TRBD1,TRBV5-6,TRBJ1-4,TGTGCCAGCAGCATCGACAGGGGGCGGGGTGAAAAACTGTTTTTT,CASSIDRGRGEKLFF
NA,TRBD1,TRBV2,TRBJ1-1,TGTGCCAGCCGTTTGGAAGGACAGGGTGCCCTGAACACTGAAGCTTTCTTT,CASRLEGQGALNTEAFF
NA,TRBD2,TRBV6-2/TRBV6-3,TRBJ2-1,TGTGCCAGCAGTTACGGTACTAGCGGGAGTGGGGCCGCTGAGCAGTTCTTC,CASSYGTSGSGAAEQFF
NA,NA,TRBV5-4,TRBJ2-6,TGTGCCAGCAGCTCCCCAGGGAGGGGGGCCAACGTCCTGACTTTC,CASSSPGRGANVLTF